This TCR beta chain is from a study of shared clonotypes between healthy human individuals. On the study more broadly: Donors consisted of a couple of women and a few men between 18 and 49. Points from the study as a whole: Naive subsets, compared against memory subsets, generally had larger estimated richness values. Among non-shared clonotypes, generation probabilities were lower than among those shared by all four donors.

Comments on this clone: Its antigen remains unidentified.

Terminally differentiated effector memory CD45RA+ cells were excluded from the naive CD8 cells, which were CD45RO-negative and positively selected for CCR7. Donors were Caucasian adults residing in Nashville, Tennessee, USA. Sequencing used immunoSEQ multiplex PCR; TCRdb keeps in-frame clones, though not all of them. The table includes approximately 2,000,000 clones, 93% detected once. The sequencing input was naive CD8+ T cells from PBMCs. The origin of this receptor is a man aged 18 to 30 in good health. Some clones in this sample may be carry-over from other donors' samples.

The CDR3 region has the DNA TGTGCCAGCAGTCACGGACAGGGGGGATCCACAGATACGCAGTATTTT. Residues: CASSHGQGGSTDTQYF. J is TRBJ2-3 and V is TRBV27; TRBD1 agrees at 10 bases. Trimming took 5 bases from V and 2 from J; bases not matched to a gene: 7. The CDR3 is 16 residues long. CDR1 MNHEY and CDR2 SMNVEV come from the germline V gene (reference sequence).